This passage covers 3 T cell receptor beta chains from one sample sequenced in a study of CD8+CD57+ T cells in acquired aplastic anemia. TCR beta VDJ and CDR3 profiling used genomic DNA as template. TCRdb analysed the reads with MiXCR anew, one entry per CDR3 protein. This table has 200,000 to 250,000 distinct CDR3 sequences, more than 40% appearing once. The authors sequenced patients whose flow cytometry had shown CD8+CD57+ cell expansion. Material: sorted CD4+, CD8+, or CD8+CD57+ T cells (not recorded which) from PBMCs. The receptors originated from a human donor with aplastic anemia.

The CDR3, as DNA: TGCAGTGCTATGGTCGGAAGGGGAGCTTTCTTT. Encoded protein: CSAMVGRGAFF. V and J are TRBV20-1 and TRBJ1-1; a possible D gene is TRBD1 (5 bases). The germline V and J ends were trimmed by 4 bases and 10 bases, with 13 bases remaining between them. The CDR3 length is 11 residues. Germline values: CDR1 DFQATT, CDR2 SNEGSKA (reference sequence).

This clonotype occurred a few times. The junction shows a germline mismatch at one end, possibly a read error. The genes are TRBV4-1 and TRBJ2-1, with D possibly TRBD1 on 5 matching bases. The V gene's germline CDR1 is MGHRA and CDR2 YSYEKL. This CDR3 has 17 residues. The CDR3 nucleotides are TGCGCCAGCAGACAAGAAGGGGCAATAACCCCCTACAATGAGCAGTTCTTC. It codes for CASRQEGAITPYNEQFF.

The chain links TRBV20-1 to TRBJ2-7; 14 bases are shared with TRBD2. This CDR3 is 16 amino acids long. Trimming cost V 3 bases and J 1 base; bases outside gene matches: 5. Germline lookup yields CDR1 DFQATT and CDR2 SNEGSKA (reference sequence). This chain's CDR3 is CSARDRLAGGSYEQYF. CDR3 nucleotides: TGCAGTGCTAGGGACAGACTAGCGGGAGGGTCCTACGAGCAGTACTTC.